This entry is about one TCR beta chain. Its specificity is not known. There are 14 residues in the CDR3. V shed 5 bases, J shed 4 bases, and the junction held 4 bases outside the gene matches. From germline, CDR1 is MDHEN and CDR2 SYDVKM. The sample originates from a study of T cells in Graves' hyperthyroidism and ophthalmopathy. The investigators amplified TCR beta CDR3 regions from RNA transcripts. With the HTBI primer set, the TCR CDR3 went through a first round of RT-PCR. TCRdb reprocessed the multiplex PCR reads via MiXCR and lists one record per CDR3 protein. Found here are 550,000 to 600,000 distinct CDR3 sequences, around 17% of them singletons; the top ten hold about 18%. Graves' hyperthyroidism was deemed stable absent ophthalmopathy progression within 18 months. Study-level findings and limits: Researchers found most expanded thyroid clonotypes above 0.001 in blood as well.

V gene TRBV28 combines with J gene TRBJ2-1; 8 bases are shared with TRBD2. This receptor was identified in a woman younger than 35 with Graves' hyperthyroidism. The sample was blood. As DNA, the CDR3 is TGTGCCAGCAGTCGGGGGGGGCTTTACAATGAGCAGTTCTTC. Residues: CASSRGGLYNEQFF.